The clone carrying this T cell receptor (beta chain) appeared a single time. The antigen is unknown. This sample is drawn from a study of OX40 agonist ivuxolimab in advanced cancers. As for the study in general: Patients got intravenous ivuxolimab at 0.01 to 10 mg/kg every 2 weeks. With a range of about 20 to 79, age averaged approximately 64 years, and approximately 83% were male.

The study's findings and limits: Partial responders treated at 0.1-3.0 mg/kg exhibited clonal expansion among the lowest measured. At doses 0.1 to 3.0 mg/kg, CD4+ and CD8+ clones expanded.

Method: immunoSEQ multiplex PCR; TCRdb's copy keeps in-frame clones and lacks some. Here the sample spans some 97,000 clones, 85% to 90% being singletons. The germline gives CDR1 MDHEN, CDR2 SYDVKM. The V gene end was trimmed by 3 bases and the J gene end by 8 bases; junction bases not matched to a gene: 4. CDR3 size: 13 residues. V usage is TRBV28 and J usage is TRBJ1-2, with TRBD1 identical over 9 bases. This material consisted of CD4+ or CD8+ T cells sorted from blood, taken in a trial of the OX40 agonist ivuxolimab. This TCR came from an adult with an advanced solid tumor such as melanoma, head and neck, liver or kidney cancer. The CDR3, as DNA: TGTGCCAGCAGTTTGACAGGGGGGTTGGGCTACACCTTC. This gives the protein CASSLTGGLGYTF.